Shown below are 2 T cell receptor beta chains from a single sample sequenced in a study of blood T cell repertoires in COVID-19. This table comes from immunoSEQ multiplex PCR, and its TCRdb copy is limited to in-frame clones, with some not included. Among around 180,000 clones listed, about three quarters were seen once. Sequenced material: peripheral blood. The receptors stem from a woman aged 80 or over with COVID-19, enrolled during active disease.

This clone was seen a single time. The genes are TRBV18 and TRBJ2-4; 8 bases are shared with TRBD1. This CDR3 comprises 15 residues. The V gene's germline CDR1 is KGHSH and CDR2 LQKENI. Unmatched junction bases numbered 13, after V lost 6 bases and J lost 9 bases. As DNA, the CDR3 is TGTGCCAGCTCGCCTCCGGGACAGGCTCTTAGCATTCAGTACTTC. It translates to CASSPPGQALSIQYF.

This clone was seen once. This chain connects TRBV7-9 to TRBJ1-1; D is perhaps TRBD1 (6 bases). Germline CDR1 SEHNR, CDR2 FQNEAQ (reference sequence). The V and J ends lost 8 bases and 5 bases respectively, with 12 bases between them. This CDR3 contains 12 residues. CDR3 in DNA: TGTGCCAGCGGAGTACAGGGAACTGAAGCTTTCTTT. Translating it yields CASGVQGTEAFF.